The 15 T cell receptor beta chains reported below all come from one sample, sequenced in a study of blood T cells in healthy people across ages. The use of a sample-barcoded 5' primer and a J-beta primer mix characterized a second PCR of 7 to 11 cycles. TCRdb itself ran the 5' RACE reads through MiXCR, one entry per CDR3 protein. There are some 800,000 distinct CDR3 sequences in the sample; around 43% occur only once, and about a fifth lies in the top ten. The sequenced material came from blood. All receptors derive from a man aged 55-75 years in good health.

There are a few counts of this clonotype. This chain connects TRBV12-3 or TRBV12-4 to TRBJ2-1, with no clear D. This CDR3 contains 11 residues. Trimming cost V 5 bases and J 11 bases, with 10 bases left between them. CDR3 amino acids: CASSARGKQFF. For the CDR3, the DNA is TGTGCCAGCAGTGCCCGTGGGAAGCAGTTCTTC.

The chain links TRBV28 to TRBJ1-1; D may be TRBD1 (5 bases). Germline CDR1 reads MDHEN; CDR2 reads SYDVKM. V was pared by 4 bases and J by 0 bases, with 9 bases between. This CDR3 is 14 amino acids long. CDR3 nucleotides: TGTGCCAGCAGTTGGGGACGGGTGAACACTGAAGCTTTCTTT. It encodes CASSWGRVNTEAFF.

This clonotype was counted a few times. The junction does not match germline at one end; this may be a read error. J is TRBJ2-1 and V is TRBV20-1; 8 bases match TRBD2. Germline CDR1 DFQATT, CDR2 SNEGSKA (reference sequence). The CDR3 extends over 14 amino acids. The CDR3 bases are TGCAGTGCTAGGTCTAGCGGGTCCTTCAATGAGCAGTTCTTC. Protein sequence: CSARSSGSFNEQFF.

This clonotype was seen repeatedly, ten times or more. V usage is TRBV4-3 and J usage is TRBJ2-7, with D hard to call. The CDR3 totals 11 residues. V lost 3 bases, J lost 6 bases, and 6 bases lay in between. CDR1 LGHNA and CDR2 YSLEER come from the germline V gene. This chain's CDR3 is CASSHGSEQYF. The CDR3 nucleotides are TGCGCCAGCAGCCACGGGTCCGAGCAGTACTTC.

This clonotype was seen a few times. The chain couples TRBV4-3 to TRBJ1-1; D is perhaps TRBD1 (5 bases). This CDR3 has 17 residues. V lost 0 bases to trimming and J lost 7 bases, with 21 bases between them. Germline V lookup: CDR1 LGHNA, CDR2 YSLEER. The CDR3, as DNA: TGCGCCAGCAGCCAAGATTTTTCTTTTAAGGGAAGGGGTGAAGCTTTCTTT. Translated, it gives CASSQDFSFKGRGEAFF.

The chain links TRBV6-5 to TRBJ2-5; 7 bases agree with TRBD2. V was pared by 6 bases and J by 1 base, with 5 bases of the junction left unmatched. The germline V gene encodes CDR1 MNHEY and CDR2 SVGAGI. The length of the CDR3 is 14 residues. The CDR3 DNA reads as TGTGCCAGCAGCCTCACTAGCGTCCAAGAGACCCAGTACTTC. Translated: CASSLTSVQETQYF.

The V and J genes are TRBV29-1 and TRBJ2-2; the D gene is possibly TRBD2 (6 bases). V dropped 1 base and J dropped 6 bases, with 15 bases sitting between them. This CDR3 contains 15 residues. Per germline, CDR1 SQVTM and CDR2 ANQGSEA. Written as DNA, the CDR3 is TGCAGCGTTGAAGTTCCCCGGGGGAAGGCCGGGGAGCTGTTTTTT. It yields the protein CSVEVPRGKAGELFF.

This clonotype has more than one count but fewer than ten. This rearrangement joins TRBV7-2 to TRBJ2-2; D unresolved. V lost 4 bases and J 6 bases, leaving 12 bases between the germline ends. CDR1 is SGHTA and CDR2 is FQGNSA in the germline V gene. This CDR3 spans 14 amino acids. CDR3 in amino acids: CASSSPPSSGELFF. CDR3 in DNA: TGTGCCAGCAGCTCCCCCCCATCGTCCGGGGAGCTGTTTTTT.

This clonotype was seen a few times. The rearrangement joins TRBV15 to TRBJ1-5; 9 bases agree with TRBD1. Germline assignment: CDR1 LNHNV and CDR2 YYDKDF (reference sequence). The CDR3 length is 16 residues. Losses at the gene ends were 4 bases for V and 5 bases for J; bases not matched to a gene: 9. The chain's CDR3 is CATSMDRGAEYQPQHF. The CDR3 coding sequence is TGTGCCACCAGCATGGACAGGGGCGCGGAGTATCAGCCCCAGCATTTT.

This clonotype has a handful of counts. V is TRBV12-3 or TRBV12-4 and J is TRBJ2-1; the D gene is possibly TRBD1 (6 bases). V shed 3 bases and J shed 0 bases, with 9 bases lying between them. This CDR3 region has 15 residues. The CDR3 region is CASSFGTSSYNEQFF. CDR3 nucleotides: TGTGCCAGCAGTTTTGGGACAAGCTCCTACAATGAGCAGTTCTTC.

This clonotype came up a few times. The chain is built from TRBV7-3 and TRBJ2-3; D is ambiguous. Per the germline V gene, CDR1 is SGHTA and CDR2 is FQGTGA. The CDR3 totals 13 residues. V was pared by 1 base and J by 2 bases, with 4 bases between. This chain's CDR3 is CASSLMDTDTQYF. For the CDR3, the DNA is TGTGCCAGCAGCTTAATGGACACAGATACGCAGTATTTT. The full variable domain, rest sourced from reference TRBV7-3 and TRBJ2-3, is GAGVSQTPSNKVTEKGKYVELRCDPISGHTALYWYRQSLGQGPEFLIYFQGTGAADDSGLPNDRFFAVRPEGSVSTLKIQRTERGDSAVYLCASSLMDTDTQYFGPGTRLTVL.

This chain joins TRBV27 and TRBJ1-2; 7 bases are a match to TRBD1. The CDR3 runs to 13 residues. Trimming cost V 4 bases and J 8 bases; bases outside gene matches: 7. Germline V lookup: CDR1 MNHEY, CDR2 SMNVEV (reference sequence). The CDR3 region is CASSSWTGNGYTF. The CDR3 DNA reads as TGTGCCAGCAGTTCCTGGACAGGCAACGGCTACACCTTC.

This clonotype was counted between two and nine times. This chain links TRBV6-2 or TRBV6-3 with TRBJ2-7, with a tentative D call TRBD2 (6 bases). The germline V gene has CDR1 MNHEY and CDR2 SVGEGT. Deletions cut 7 bases from V and 2 bases from J, with 27 bases between. The CDR3 extends over 18 amino acids. The CDR3 DNA reads as TGTGCCAGCACCATACGGAGGGGACCCGGGGTTACTCCCTACGAGCAGTACTTC. Protein sequence: CASTIRRGPGVTPYEQYF.

As concerns this clonotype: At one boundary the junction diverges from the germline segment, which might be a read error. This chain connects TRBV12-3 or TRBV12-4 to TRBJ2-3; TRBD2 matches at 8 bases. CDR3 length: 15 residues. The CDR3 reads CASTRAAGAGDTQYF. The CDR3, as DNA: TGTGCCAGCACGAGGGCAGCGGGGGCCGGCGATACACAGTATTTT.

The chain has TRBV5-5 and TRBJ1-1; tentative D call: TRBD1 (6 bases). Trimming shortened V by 6 bases and J by 0 bases, and 12 bases separated the two germline ends. Germline assignment: CDR1 SGHKS and CDR2 YYEKEE (reference sequence). The CDR3 loop spans 14 amino acids. CDR3 protein: CASTAGGMNTEAFF. CDR3 DNA sequence: TGTGCCAGCACCGCCGGGGGCATGAACACTGAAGCTTTCTTT.